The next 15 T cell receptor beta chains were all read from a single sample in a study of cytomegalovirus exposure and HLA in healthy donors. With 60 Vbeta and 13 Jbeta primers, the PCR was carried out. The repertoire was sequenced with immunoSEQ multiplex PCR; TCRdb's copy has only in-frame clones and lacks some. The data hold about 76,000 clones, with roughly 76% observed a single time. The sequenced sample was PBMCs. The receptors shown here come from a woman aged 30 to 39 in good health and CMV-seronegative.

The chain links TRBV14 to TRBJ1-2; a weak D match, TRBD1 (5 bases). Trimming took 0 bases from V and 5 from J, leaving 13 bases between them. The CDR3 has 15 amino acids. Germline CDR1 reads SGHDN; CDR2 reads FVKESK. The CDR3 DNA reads TGTGCCAGCAGCCAAGATCTACGGGGGAGTTATGGCTACACCTTC. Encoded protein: CASSQDLRGSYGYTF. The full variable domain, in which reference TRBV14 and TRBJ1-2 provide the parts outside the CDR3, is EAGVTQFPSHSVIEKGQTVTLRCDPISGHDNLYWYRRVMGKEIKFLLHFVKESKQDESGMPNNRFLAERTGGTYSTLKVQPAELEDSGVYFCASSQDLRGSYGYTFGSGTRLTVV.

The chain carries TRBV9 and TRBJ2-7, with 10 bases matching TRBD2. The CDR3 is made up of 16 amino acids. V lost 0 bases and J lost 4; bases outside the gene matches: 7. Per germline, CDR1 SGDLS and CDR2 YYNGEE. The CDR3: CASSVGGTSVGYEQYF. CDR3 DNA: TGTGCCAGCAGCGTAGGCGGGACTAGCGTTGGATACGAGCAGTACTTC.

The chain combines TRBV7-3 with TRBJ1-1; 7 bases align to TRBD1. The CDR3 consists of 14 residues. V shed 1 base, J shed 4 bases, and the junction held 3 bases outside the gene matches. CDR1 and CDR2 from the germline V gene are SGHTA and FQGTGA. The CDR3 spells CASSLKRGRTEAFF. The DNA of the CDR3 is TGTGCCAGCAGCTTAAAAAGGGGGCGCACTGAAGCTTTCTTT.

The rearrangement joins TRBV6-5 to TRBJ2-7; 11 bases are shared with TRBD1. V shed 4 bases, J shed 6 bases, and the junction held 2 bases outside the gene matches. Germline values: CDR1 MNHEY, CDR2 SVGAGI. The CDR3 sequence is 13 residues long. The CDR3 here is CASSSGQGVEQYF. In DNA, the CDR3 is TGTGCCAGCAGTTCGGGACAGGGGGTCGAGCAGTACTTC.

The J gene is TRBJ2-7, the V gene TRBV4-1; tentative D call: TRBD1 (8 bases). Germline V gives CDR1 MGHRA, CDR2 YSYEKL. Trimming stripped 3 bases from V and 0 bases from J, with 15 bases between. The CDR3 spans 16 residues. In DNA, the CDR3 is TGCGCCAGCAGCCAGCCCACAGGGGGGGGCTCCTACGAGCAGTACTTC. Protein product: CASSQPTGGGSYEQYF.

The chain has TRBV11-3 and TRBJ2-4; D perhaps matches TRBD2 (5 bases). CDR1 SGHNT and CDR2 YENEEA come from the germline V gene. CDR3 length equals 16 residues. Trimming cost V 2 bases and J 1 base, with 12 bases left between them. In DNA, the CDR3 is TGTGCCAGCAGCTTACGCTCAACGGGGGCCAAAAACATTCAGTACTTC. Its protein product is CASSLRSTGAKNIQYF.

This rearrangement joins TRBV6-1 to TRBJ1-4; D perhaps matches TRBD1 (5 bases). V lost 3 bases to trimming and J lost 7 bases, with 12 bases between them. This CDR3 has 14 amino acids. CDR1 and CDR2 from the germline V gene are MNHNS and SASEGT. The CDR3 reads CASSDRGSREKLFF. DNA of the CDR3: TGTGCCAGCAGTGATCGGGGGAGCCGTGAAAAACTGTTTTTT.

The CDR3 region has the DNA TGCGCCAGCGGCCCCCGTATGGGAGCCCAGTACTTC. It encodes CASGPRMGAQYF. This chain uses TRBV4-1 with TRBJ2-5; the D gene is possibly TRBD2 (5 bases). Germline V gives CDR1 MGHRA, CDR2 YSYEKL. V was shortened by 8 bases and J by 9 bases, with 16 bases between the two germline ends. The CDR3 runs 12 residues.

The CDR3 region has the DNA TGTGCCAGCAGCTGGGGACAGGGTAGCGCCTACGAGCAGTACTTC. Its protein product is CASSWGQGSAYEQYF. The gene calls are TRBV6-5 and TRBJ2-7, with TRBD1 matching 9 bases. Trimming removed 6 bases from V and 2 bases from J; junction bases left unmatched: 8. Looked up from germline, CDR1 is MNHEY and CDR2 is SVGAGI. This CDR3 is built from 15 residues.

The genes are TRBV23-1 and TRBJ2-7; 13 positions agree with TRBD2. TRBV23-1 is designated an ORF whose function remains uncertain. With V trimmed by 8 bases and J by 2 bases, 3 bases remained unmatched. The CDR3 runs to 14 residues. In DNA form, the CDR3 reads TGCGCCAGCGGCGGACTAGCGGGGGCCTACGAGCAGTACTTC. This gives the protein CASGGLAGAYEQYF.

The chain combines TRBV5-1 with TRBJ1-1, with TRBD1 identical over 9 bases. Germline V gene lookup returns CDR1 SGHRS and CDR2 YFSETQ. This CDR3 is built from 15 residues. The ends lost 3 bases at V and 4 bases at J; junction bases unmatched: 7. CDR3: CASSSGTGILTEAFF. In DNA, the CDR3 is TGCGCCAGCAGCTCCGGGACAGGGATTCTCACTGAAGCTTTCTTT. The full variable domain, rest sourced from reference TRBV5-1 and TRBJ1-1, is KAGVTQTPRYLIKTRGQQVTLSCSPISGHRSVSWYQQTPGQGLQFLFEYFSETQRNKGNFPGRFSGRQFSNSRSEMNVSTLELGDSALYLCASSSGTGILTEAFFGQGTRLTVV.

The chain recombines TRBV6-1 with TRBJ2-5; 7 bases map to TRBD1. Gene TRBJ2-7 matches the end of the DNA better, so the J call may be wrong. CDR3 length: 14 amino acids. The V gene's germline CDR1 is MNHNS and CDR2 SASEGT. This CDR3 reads CASSEGDSSYEQYF. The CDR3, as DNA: TGTGCCAGCAGTGAAGGGGACAGCTCCTACGAGCAGTACTTC.

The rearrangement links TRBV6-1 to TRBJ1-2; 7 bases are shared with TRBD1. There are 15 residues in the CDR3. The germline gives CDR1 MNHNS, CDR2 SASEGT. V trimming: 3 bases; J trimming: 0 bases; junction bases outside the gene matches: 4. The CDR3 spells CASSEQDRANYGYTF. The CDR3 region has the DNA TGTGCCAGCAGTGAGCAAGACAGGGCTAACTATGGCTACACCTTC.

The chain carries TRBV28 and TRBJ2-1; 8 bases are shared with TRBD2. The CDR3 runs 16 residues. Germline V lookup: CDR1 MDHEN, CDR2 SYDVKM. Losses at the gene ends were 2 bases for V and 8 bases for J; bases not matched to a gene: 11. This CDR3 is CASSLPMAGGAHEQFF. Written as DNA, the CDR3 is TGTGCCAGCAGTTTACCAATGGCGGGAGGTGCCCATGAGCAGTTCTTC. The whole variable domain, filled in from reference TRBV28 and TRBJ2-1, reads DVKVTQSSRYLVKRTGEKVFLECVQDMDHENMFWYRQDPGLGLRLIYFSYDVKMKEKGDIPEGYSVSREKKERFSLILESASTNQTSMYLCASSLPMAGGAHEQFFGPGTRLTVL.

The CDR3 sequence: CASSPFSGTKNIQYF. The DNA of the CDR3 is TGTGCCAGCAGCCCCTTCTCAGGGACCAAAAACATTCAGTACTTC. This chain joins TRBV9 and TRBJ2-4, with D perhaps matching TRBD1 (5 bases). Germline CDR1 is SGDLS and CDR2 is YYNGEE. This CDR3 has 15 residues. Trimming pared 4 bases from V and 2 bases from J, leaving 13 bases between. The variable domain in full, with the rest retrieved from reference TRBV9 and TRBJ2-4, is DSGVTQTPKHLITATGQRVTLRCSPRSGDLSVYWYQQSLDQGLQFLIQYYNGEERAKGNILERFSAQQFPDLHSELNLSSLELGDSALYFCASSPFSGTKNIQYFGAGTRLSVL.